This TCR beta chain was retrieved from a study of beta chain features in type 1 diabetes. Background on the study: Similarity in age, gender and cell yields was seen between patients and healthy donors. Examination covered some 110,000,000 sorted cells spanning all samples.

The whole isolated RNA underwent reverse transcription, so sequencing captured expressed TCRB transcripts. Here immunoSEQ multiplex PCR was the method, and the copy in TCRdb shows in-frame clones only, minus some. Among some 350,000 clones listed, 9.6% were seen once. Trimming took 6 bases from V and 5 from J, leaving 14 bases between them. Germline V gives CDR1 MNHEY, CDR2 SVGAGI. This CDR3 is 13 amino acids long. CD45RO/CCR7/CD25/CD127/CD95/CD27 separated CD4+ naive, central memory, regulatory and stem cell-like memory cells by sorting. This clone was observed a few times. The antigen is not known. General study findings and limits: Across all four CD4+ subsets, people with type 1 diabetes showed modestly shorter TCRB CDR3s. The study found that naive, central memory and Treg TCRB repertoires appeared more similar in patients than in healthy donors.

The sample taken for sequencing was central memory CD4+ T cells from blood. This TCR came from a man younger than 45 with type 1 diabetes. The V and J genes are TRBV6-5 and TRBJ2-7, with D perhaps TRBD1 (6 bases). The CDR3 sequence is CASRTSTGNEQYF. In DNA form, the CDR3 reads TGTGCCAGCAGGACCTCCACAGGGAACGAGCAGTACTTC.